Listed below are T cell receptor beta chains from one sample, sequenced in a study of cytomegalovirus exposure and HLA in healthy donors. Data came from immunoSEQ multiplex PCR; TCRdb stores just in-frame clones and leaves some out. The sample holds 65,000 to 95,000 clones, 65% to 80% seen once. Sequenced material: PBMCs. These receptor sequences come from a human donor in good health. Both conserved end residues are trimmed from each CDR3. The order of the fields is CDR3 protein, V gene.

AWSKGLVGEQY	TRBV30
ASSRTSGADTQY	TRBV6-5
ASSLGHLQETQY	TRBV27
ASSLEQFGQETQY	TRBV7-8
ASSEDYEQY	TRBV2
ASRKRQGAYEQY	TRBV6-5
ASSRSGLMGTDTQY	TRBV7-2
ASSPERLAGGRNEQF	TRBV7-9
ASRTTGGSSPLH	TRBV6-1
ASSPGQGGLSTDTQY	TRBV5-1
ASSQDQAGGMGTQY	TRBV4-3
ASSRTGGNQPQN	TRBV7-9
ASSGGGGEKLF	TRBV10-1
ASSANSRQRLYNEQF	TRBV9
ASNLGLTTDTQY	TRBV6-1
ATSRDGTYNSPLH	TRBV15
ASSLLDSSPEQF	TRBV11-2
ASSNPGTEIYNEQF	TRBV7-9
ASSLRQPNSPLH	TRBV7-9
ASSSRRGGEQY	TRBV7-2
AGQGNSPLN	TRBV30
ASRTGLRQGATEAF	TRBV19
ATSEERTNEKLF	TRBV15
ASSIQGLNSPLH	TRBV19
ASSQDRTGSSYEQY	TRBV4-3
ASSQDWGQRVYNEQF	TRBV4-1
ASSLVGQLNTEAF	TRBV5-1
ATSSLAGAYNEQF	TRBV15
ASSPGQGETQY	TRBV18
ASSVEQGSLQQF	TRBV9
ASSLDRGSYNEQF	TRBV5-1
AWSRQGNTEAF	TRBV30
ASSPETANSPLH	TRBV18
ASSLVAGAIYNEQF	TRBV7-2
ASSITRPSNQPQH	TRBV6-1
ASSSGTGNQPQH	TRBV19
ASSPLLVDEQY	TRBV18
ASSVDRMNTEAF	TRBV9
ASSTTANTEAF	TRBV19
ASSQVPRAAPYEQY	TRBV4-3
ASSVLGQGDNEQF	TRBV7-9
ASSPATGTQETQY	TRBV18
ASSPTGTGTQY	TRBV4-3
ASSYGQGARETQY	TRBV6-5
ASSLAGNLGTGELF	TRBV5-6
ASSLLGGGDGYT	TRBV6-6
ASRPQGRFMNTEAF	TRBV7-2
ASSIFSGPAGELF	TRBV19
ASSPRTGSVSGANVLT	TRBV18
ASSDEREGTEAF	TRBV10-1
ASSRAGAYTGELF	TRBV6-5
ASSFSTGQGSYNEQF	TRBV5-1
ASGLVLAGLMNTEAF	TRBV12-5
ASSLVWGQGTEAF	TRBV13
ASSKQLYEQY	TRBV6-1
ASSEGQYTQY	TRBV10-2
ASVNRETQY	TRBV7-2
SVEGAKRVKADTQY	TRBV29-1
ASSPRGTPTYEQY	TRBV5-8
ASSSLVRGLGTEAF	TRBV27